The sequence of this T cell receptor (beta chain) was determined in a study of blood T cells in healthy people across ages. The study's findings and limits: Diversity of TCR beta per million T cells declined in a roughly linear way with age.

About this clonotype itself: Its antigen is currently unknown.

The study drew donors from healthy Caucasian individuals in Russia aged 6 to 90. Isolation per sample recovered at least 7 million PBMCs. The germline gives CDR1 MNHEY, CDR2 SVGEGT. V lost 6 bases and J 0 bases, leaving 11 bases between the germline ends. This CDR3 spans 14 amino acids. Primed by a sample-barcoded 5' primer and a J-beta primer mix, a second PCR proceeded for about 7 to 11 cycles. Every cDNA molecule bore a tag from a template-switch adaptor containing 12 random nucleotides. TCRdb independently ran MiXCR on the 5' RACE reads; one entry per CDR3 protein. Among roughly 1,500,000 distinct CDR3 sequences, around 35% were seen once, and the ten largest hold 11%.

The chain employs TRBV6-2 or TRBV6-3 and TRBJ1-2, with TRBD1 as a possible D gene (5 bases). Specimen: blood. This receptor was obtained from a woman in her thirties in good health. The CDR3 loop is CASRPLGANYGYTF. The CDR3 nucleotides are TGTGCCAGCAGACCACTAGGGGCTAACTATGGCTACACCTTC.